This T cell receptor (beta chain) was identified in a study of CXCR3-negative and CXCR3-positive naive CD8 T cells. The CDR3 extends over 15 amino acids. Germline-derived CDR1 and CDR2 are MNHEY and SVGAGI. The study, taken as a whole, reports: For the naive subsets, surface CD5 was similar, and TCR strength was inferred from TRB CDR3 properties. CXCR3-expressing naive cells carried TRB CDR3s more hydrophobic than those of CXCR3-negative naive cells.

Worth noting for this clonotype: Antigen: not known.

UMI labels and 5' RACE were used to prepare the TRB cDNA libraries. TCRdb re-called the 5' RACE reads, yielding one record per CDR3 amino acid sequence without DNA. The table lists some 99,000 distinct CDR3 sequences. The clonotype comes from a human donor in good health. Some clones in this sample may be carry-over from other donors' samples. Source material: naive CXCR3+ CD8+ T cells from blood. Described subset: CD45RO-CCR7+CD27+CD95- naive CD8+ T cells expressing CXCR3 (TNR3+). The chain couples TRBV6-5 to TRBJ2-7. CDR3 amino acids: CASSYSNSLSYEQYF.